The 28 T cell receptor beta chains in this list originate from one sample, sequenced in a study of cytomegalovirus exposure and HLA in healthy donors. It was with 60 Vbeta and 13 Jbeta primers that the PCR ran. The assay was immunoSEQ multiplex PCR, and TCRdb's table has in-frame clones only and misses some. There are over 150,000 clones in the sample; around four fifths occur only once, and around 5% lies in the top ten. Sequencing used PBMCs. Every receptor here comes from a girl aged 10 to 17 in good health and CMV-seropositive.

This chain uses TRBV10-1 with TRBJ1-1; the D is unclear. The length of the CDR3 is 13 residues. V lost 3 bases and J lost 2, with 7 bases in between. Germline V gene lookup returns CDR1 WNHNN and CDR2 SYGVQD (reference sequence). The CDR3 bases are TGCGCCAGCAGTGACAACAGAAACACTGAAGCTTTCTTT. Translating it yields CASSDNRNTEAFF.

This chain connects TRBV4-1 to TRBJ1-1, with unresolved D. The CDR3 totals 15 residues. The germline V and J ends were trimmed by 1 base and 0 bases, with 9 bases remaining between them. CDR1 and CDR2 from the germline V gene are MGHRA and YSYEKL. CDR3 sequence (DNA): TGCGCCAGCAGCCAAGTGGTACAGATGAACACTGAAGCTTTCTTT. It yields the protein CASSQVVQMNTEAFF.

The chain carries TRBV9 and TRBJ1-1; 7 bases are shared with TRBD1. CDR1 SGDLS and CDR2 YYNGEE come from the germline V gene. The CDR3 consists of 15 residues. Trimming at V came to 3 bases and at J to 0 bases, leaving 5 bases not matched to a gene. CDR3 sequence (DNA): TGTGCCAGCAGCGAACGGGACAGCATGAACACTGAAGCTTTCTTT. This sequence encodes CASSERDSMNTEAFF.

This clone was seen a handful of times. The chain carries TRBV6-1 and TRBJ1-2; TRBD1 might be the D (5 bases). Germline V gives CDR1 MNHNS, CDR2 SASEGT. CDR3 length: 16 residues. Deletions cut 1 base from V and 0 bases from J, with 12 bases between. The CDR3 is CASSEGLRTTNYGYTF. CDR3 bases: TGTGCCAGCAGTGAAGGCTTGAGGACAACTAACTATGGCTACACCTTC.

The rearrangement joins TRBV5-4 to TRBJ2-3; 9 bases map to TRBD1. The V gene end was trimmed by 4 bases and the J gene end by 6 bases; junction bases not matched to a gene: 6. Germline CDR1 SGHNT, CDR2 YYREEE (reference sequence). The CDR3 is 14 residues long. This CDR3 is CASSRDRVGDTQYF. In DNA, the CDR3 is TGTGCCAGCAGCCGGGACAGGGTGGGGGATACGCAGTATTTT.

V usage is TRBV6-5 and J usage is TRBJ2-1, with D uncertain. Germline-derived CDR1 and CDR2 are MNHEY and SVGAGI. The ends were cut back, 2 bases at V and 0 bases at J, with 8 bases in the middle. The CDR3 consists of 15 residues. CDR3 protein: CASSYSYSSYNEQFF. As DNA, the CDR3 is TGTGCCAGCAGTTACAGCTATAGCTCCTACAATGAGCAGTTCTTC.

The chain carries TRBV6-1 and TRBJ1-5, with 7 nucleotides matching TRBD1. Germline assignment: CDR1 MNHNS and CDR2 SASEGT. The CDR3 sequence is 15 residues long. J was trimmed by 7 bases and V by 7 bases; bases with no gene match: 13. The CDR3, as DNA: TGTGCCAGCACTGCCGGGACAGCGGATTCACAGCCCCAGCATTTT. It is translated as CASTAGTADSQPQHF.

The genes are TRBV14 and TRBJ1-1; 10 bases are shared with TRBD1. V lost 3 bases, J lost 1 base, and 2 bases stayed unmatched. This CDR3 has 15 amino acids. In germline, CDR1 is SGHDN, CDR2 FVKESK. CDR3 in amino acids: CASSQGDRGNTEAFF. The CDR3 coding sequence is TGTGCCAGCAGCCAGGGGGACAGGGGGAACACTGAAGCTTTCTTT.

The chain is built from TRBV2 and TRBJ1-1; D remains ambiguous. Germline CDR1 and CDR2: SNHLY and FYNNEI. The V gene lost 7 bases and the J gene lost 0 bases, with 12 bases spanning the gap. The CDR3 is 14 amino acids. The CDR3 coding sequence is TGTGCCAGCACTACAGTTAGAATGAACACTGAAGCTTTCTTT. This codes for CASTTVRMNTEAFF.

The chain carries TRBV19 and TRBJ1-1; TRBD1 matches at 7 bases. CDR1 is LNHDA and CDR2 is SQIVND in the germline V gene (reference sequence). The CDR3 has 14 amino acids. Trimming cost V 3 bases and J 4 bases; bases outside gene matches: 5. Written as DNA, the CDR3 is TGTGCCAGTAGTATCGTGACAGGGTTCACTGAAGCTTTCTTT. Translated: CASSIVTGFTEAFF.

The chain employs TRBV6-5 and TRBJ1-5, with D uncertain. CDR3 length: 13 residues. V was pared by 5 bases and J by 2 bases, with 7 bases between. Germline V lookup: CDR1 MNHEY, CDR2 SVGAGI. The CDR3 DNA reads TGTGCCAGCAGTCCCTATGGCAATCAGCCCCAGCATTTT. As protein: CASSPYGNQPQHF.

The chain joins TRBV7-9 to TRBJ2-5, with 8 bases lining up with TRBD1. The CDR3 has 15 residues. The V gene's germline CDR1 is SEHNR and CDR2 FQNEAQ (reference sequence). With 5 bases clipped from V and 1 base from J, the junction kept 6 bases outside the gene matches. CDR3 nucleotide sequence: TGTGCCAGCAGCGGACGGGACAGGTCCCAAGAGACCCAGTACTTC. This gives the protein CASSGRDRSQETQYF. The full variable domain, in which reference TRBV7-9 and TRBJ2-5 provide the parts outside the CDR3, is DTGVSQNPRHKITKRGQNVTFRCDPISEHNRLYWYRQTLGQGPEFLTYFQNEAQLEKSRLLSDRFSAERPKGSFSTLEIQRTEQGDSAMYLCASSGRDRSQETQYFGPGTRLLVL.

This clone was detected a few times. This chain links TRBV5-1 with TRBJ1-2, with D perhaps matching TRBD1 (5 bases). V lost 0 bases to trimming and J lost 11 bases, with 17 bases between them. The germline V gene has CDR1 SGHRS and CDR2 YFSETQ. This CDR3 region has 14 residues. This CDR3 is CASSLDDRLTGYTF. CDR3 in DNA: TGCGCCAGCAGCTTGGACGACAGACTCACTGGGTACACCTTC.

V and J are TRBV7-2 and TRBJ1-5; 7 bases align to TRBD1. The CDR3 totals 16 residues. Germline trimming cut 4 bases from V and 2 bases from J; bases unmatched to any gene: 8. In germline, CDR1 is SGHTA, CDR2 FQGNSA. CDR3 loop: CASSSRTTGGNQPQHF. The CDR3 DNA reads TGTGCCAGCAGCTCTCGAACTACAGGGGGCAATCAGCCCCAGCATTTT. Together with reference TRBV7-2 and TRBJ1-5, the CDR3 gives the full variable domain: GAGVSQSPSNKVTEKGKDVELRCDPISGHTALYWYRQSLGQGLEFLIYFQGNSAPDKSGLPSDRFSAERTGGSVSTLTIQRTQQEDSAVYLCASSSRTTGGNQPQHFGDGTRLSIL.

The chain has TRBV19 and TRBJ1-5, with D tentatively TRBD1 (6 bases). The CDR3 is 17 amino acids. CDR1 is LNHDA and CDR2 is SQIVND in the germline V gene (reference sequence). Trimming stripped 3 bases from V and 4 bases from J, with 19 bases between. CDR3 nucleotide sequence: TGTGCCAGTAGTATTTTTTTTAAGACAGGTTCAAATCAGCCCCAGCATTTT. Protein sequence: CASSIFFKTGSNQPQHF.

The chain's CDR3 is CASTSDRSYSNQPQHF. Here the CDR3 DNA reads TGTGCCAGCACCTCCGATCGGTCTTATAGCAATCAGCCCCAGCATTTT. The chain uses TRBV2 and TRBJ1-5; no reliable D call. V was cut by 7 bases and J by 0 bases, with 16 bases left in between. The CDR3 loop spans 16 amino acids. CDR1 SNHLY and CDR2 FYNNEI come from the germline V gene.

This chain uses TRBV5-1 with TRBJ1-2; D is undetermined. The CDR3 extends over 12 amino acids. The V end lost 4 bases, the J end lost 5 bases, and 9 bases lay between the germline ends. The germline V gene has CDR1 SGHRS and CDR2 YFSETQ. CDR3 region: CASSQQSYGYTF. CDR3 bases: TGCGCCAGCAGCCAACAGTCTTATGGCTACACCTTC.

V is TRBV18 and J is TRBJ1-1; the D gene is possibly TRBD1 (5 bases). Germline lookup yields CDR1 KGHSH and CDR2 LQKENI. CDR3 length: 14 amino acids. Trimming stripped 4 bases from V and 0 bases from J, with 9 bases between. CDR3 sequence: CASSRRRVNTEAFF. The CDR3 coding sequence is TGTGCCAGCTCACGGCGCAGGGTGAACACTGAAGCTTTCTTT.

The V gene is TRBV5-1, the J gene TRBJ2-5, with TRBD2 matching 9 bases. Germline V gene lookup returns CDR1 SGHRS and CDR2 YFSETQ. J gave up 1 base and V 0 bases, and 4 bases lay outside the gene matches. The CDR3 loop spans 16 amino acids. The DNA of the CDR3 is TGCGCCAGCAGCTTGGGCGGGGGGGCCCTCCAAGAGACCCAGTACTTC. Protein: CASSLGGGALQETQYF. Variable domain in full (rest from reference TRBV5-1 and TRBJ2-5): KAGVTQTPRYLIKTRGQQVTLSCSPISGHRSVSWYQQTPGQGLQFLFEYFSETQRNKGNFPGRFSGRQFSNSRSEMNVSTLELGDSALYLCASSLGGGALQETQYFGPGTRLLVL.

The chain couples TRBV6-5 to TRBJ2-3, with TRBD2 identical over 10 bases. CDR3 length: 14 amino acids. The germline V gene encodes CDR1 MNHEY and CDR2 SVGAGI. Trimming took 6 bases from V and 3 from J; bases not matched to a gene: 3. The CDR3 here is CASRASGGTDTQYF. The CDR3 nucleotides read TGTGCCAGCAGGGCTAGCGGGGGTACAGATACGCAGTATTTT.

The chain combines TRBV13 with TRBJ2-3, with D perhaps matching TRBD2 (5 bases). The germline V gene has CDR1 PRHDT and CDR2 FYEKMQ (reference sequence). The CDR3 has 14 residues. Trimming shortened V by 4 bases and J by 2 bases, and 10 bases separated the two germline ends. The CDR3: CASSSLAFTDTQYF. The CDR3 DNA is TGTGCCAGCAGCTCCCTAGCTTTCACAGATACGCAGTATTTT.

The V call is TRBV6-1, the J call TRBJ1-2; D remains ambiguous. Per the germline V gene, CDR1 is MNHNS and CDR2 is SASEGT. The ends were cut back, 2 bases at V and 8 bases at J, with 21 bases in the middle. There are 16 residues in the CDR3. The CDR3: CASSEKQSDCNGGYTF. Here the CDR3 DNA reads TGTGCCAGCAGTGAAAAGCAGTCAGACTGCAATGGGGGCTACACCTTC.

V usage is TRBV5-1 and J usage is TRBJ2-5, with TRBD1 identical over 11 bases. J gave up 7 bases and V 1 base, and 6 bases lay outside the gene matches. CDR1 SGHRS and CDR2 YFSETQ come from the germline V gene. The CDR3 spans 15 residues. CDR3 sequence reads: CASSLTSGTGGTQYF. The CDR3 bases are TGCGCCAGCAGCTTGACCTCCGGGACAGGGGGGACCCAGTACTTC.

The rearrangement uses TRBV4-1 and TRBJ2-1, with D uncertain. Per germline, CDR1 MGHRA and CDR2 YSYEKL. V lost 0 bases and J 4 bases, leaving 10 bases between the germline ends. This CDR3 is built from 15 residues. CDR3: CASSQEIRWYNEQFF. DNA of the CDR3: TGCGCCAGCAGCCAAGAAATTAGATGGTACAATGAGCAGTTCTTC.

The chain has TRBV27 and TRBJ1-2; D remains unclear. Germline V gene lookup returns CDR1 MNHEY and CDR2 SMNVEV (reference sequence). Trimming pared 6 bases from V and 4 bases from J, leaving 12 bases between. The CDR3 loop spans 13 amino acids. As DNA, the CDR3 is TGTGCCAGCAGCCCGTGGCCCATCTATGGCTACACCTTC. Residues: CASSPWPIYGYTF.

This chain joins TRBV6-1 and TRBJ2-7, with 9 bases fitting TRBD1. Trimming took 2 bases from V and 4 from J; bases not matched to a gene: 6. CDR1 MNHNS and CDR2 SASEGT come from the germline V gene. The CDR3 sequence is 15 residues long. Here the CDR3 reads CASSEPGTGKYEQYF. CDR3 in DNA: TGTGCCAGCAGTGAACCCGGGACAGGGAAGTACGAGCAGTACTTC.

The chain uses TRBV6-6 and TRBJ2-3, with D tentatively TRBD2 (6 bases). Trimming pared 6 bases from V and 4 bases from J, leaving 17 bases between. In germline, CDR1 is MNHNY, CDR2 SVGAGI (reference sequence). CDR3 length: 15 residues. This CDR3 reads CASSLLARSPDTQYF. In nucleotides, the CDR3 is TGTGCCAGCAGCCTACTAGCCCGGAGCCCAGATACGCAGTATTTT.

The V and J genes are TRBV10-3 and TRBJ1-4; D is unresolved. V gave up 1 base and J gave up 7 bases, with 10 bases separating them. The CDR3 totals 14 residues. The germline CDR1 and CDR2 sequences are ENHRY and SYGVKD. CDR3 nucleotide sequence: TGTGCCATCAGTGAGTGGGGAGCAGGTGAAAAACTGTTTTTT. It translates to CAISEWGAGEKLFF.